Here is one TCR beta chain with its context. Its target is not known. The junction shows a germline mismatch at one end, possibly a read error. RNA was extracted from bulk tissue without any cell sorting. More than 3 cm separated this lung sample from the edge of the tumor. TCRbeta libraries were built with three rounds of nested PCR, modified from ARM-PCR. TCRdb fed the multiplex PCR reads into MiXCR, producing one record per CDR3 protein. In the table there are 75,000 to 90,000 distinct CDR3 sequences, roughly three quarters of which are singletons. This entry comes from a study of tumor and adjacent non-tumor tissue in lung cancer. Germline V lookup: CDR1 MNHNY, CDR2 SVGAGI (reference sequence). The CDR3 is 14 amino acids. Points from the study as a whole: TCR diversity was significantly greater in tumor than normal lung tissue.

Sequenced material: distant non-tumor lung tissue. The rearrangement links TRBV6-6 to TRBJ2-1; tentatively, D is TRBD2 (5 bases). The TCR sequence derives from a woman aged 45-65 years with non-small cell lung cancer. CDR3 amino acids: CASSFSTSGSERFF. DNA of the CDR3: TGTGCCAGCAGTTTTTCGACCAGTGGGAGCGAGCGGTTCTTC.